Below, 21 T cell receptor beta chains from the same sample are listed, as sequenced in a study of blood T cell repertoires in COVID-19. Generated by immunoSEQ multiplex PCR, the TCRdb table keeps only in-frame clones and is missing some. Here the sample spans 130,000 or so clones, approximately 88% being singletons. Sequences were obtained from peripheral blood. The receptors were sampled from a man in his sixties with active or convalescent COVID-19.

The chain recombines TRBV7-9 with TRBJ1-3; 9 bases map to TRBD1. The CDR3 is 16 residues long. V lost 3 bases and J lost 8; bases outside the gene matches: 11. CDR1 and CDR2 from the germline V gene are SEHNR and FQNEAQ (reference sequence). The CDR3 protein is CASSFVGTGFYDTIYF. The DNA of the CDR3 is TGTGCCAGCAGCTTCGTCGGGACAGGGTTTTATGACACCATATATTTT.

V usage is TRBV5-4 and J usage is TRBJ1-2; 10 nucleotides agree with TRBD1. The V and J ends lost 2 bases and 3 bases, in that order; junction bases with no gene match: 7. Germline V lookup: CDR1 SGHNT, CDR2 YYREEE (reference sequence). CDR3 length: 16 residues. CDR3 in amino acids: CASSLNRDRGDYGYTF. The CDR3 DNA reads TGTGCCAGCAGCTTAAATCGGGACAGGGGAGACTATGGCTACACCTTC.

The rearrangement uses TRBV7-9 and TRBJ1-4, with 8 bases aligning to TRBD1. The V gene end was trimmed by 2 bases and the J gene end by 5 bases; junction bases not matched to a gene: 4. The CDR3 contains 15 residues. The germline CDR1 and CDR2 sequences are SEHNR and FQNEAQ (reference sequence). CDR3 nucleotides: TGTGCCAGCAGCTTAAGGACAGGGAAGAATGAAAAACTGTTTTTT. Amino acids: CASSLRTGKNEKLFF.

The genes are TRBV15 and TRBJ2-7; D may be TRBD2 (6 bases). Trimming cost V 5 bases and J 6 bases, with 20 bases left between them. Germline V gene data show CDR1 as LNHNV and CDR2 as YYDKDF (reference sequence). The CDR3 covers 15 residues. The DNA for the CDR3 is TGTGCCACCAGCTCCCGAGGAGGGATCCCTACCGAGCAGTACTTC. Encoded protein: CATSSRGGIPTEQYF.

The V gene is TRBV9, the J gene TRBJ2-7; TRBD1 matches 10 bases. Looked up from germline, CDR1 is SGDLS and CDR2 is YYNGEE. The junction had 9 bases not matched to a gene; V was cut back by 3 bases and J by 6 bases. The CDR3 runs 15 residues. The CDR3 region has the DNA TGTGCCAGCAGCGCCTCCGGGGACAGGGGACGCGAGCAGTACTTC. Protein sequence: CASSASGDRGREQYF.

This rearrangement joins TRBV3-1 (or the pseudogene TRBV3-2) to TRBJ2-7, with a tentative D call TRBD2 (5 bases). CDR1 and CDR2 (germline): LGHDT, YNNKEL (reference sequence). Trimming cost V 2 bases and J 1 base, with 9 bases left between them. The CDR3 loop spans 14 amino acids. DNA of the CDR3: TGTGCCAGCAGCCAACAACCGGGATCCTACGAGCAGTACTTC. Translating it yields CASSQQPGSYEQYF.

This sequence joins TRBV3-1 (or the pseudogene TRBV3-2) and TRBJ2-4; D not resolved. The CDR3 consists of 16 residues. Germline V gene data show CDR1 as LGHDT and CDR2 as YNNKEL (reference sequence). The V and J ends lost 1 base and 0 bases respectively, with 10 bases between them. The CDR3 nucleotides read TGTGCCAGCAGCCAAGCGTCGTTATTAGCCAAAAACATTCAGTACTTC. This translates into CASSQASLLAKNIQYF.

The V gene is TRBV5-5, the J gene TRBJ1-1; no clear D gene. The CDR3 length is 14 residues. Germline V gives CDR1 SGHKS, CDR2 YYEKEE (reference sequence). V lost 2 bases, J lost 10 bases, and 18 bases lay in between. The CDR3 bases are TGTGCCAGCAGCTTAATATCGACAACGGGAGTAGCTTTCTTT. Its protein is CASSLISTTGVAFF.

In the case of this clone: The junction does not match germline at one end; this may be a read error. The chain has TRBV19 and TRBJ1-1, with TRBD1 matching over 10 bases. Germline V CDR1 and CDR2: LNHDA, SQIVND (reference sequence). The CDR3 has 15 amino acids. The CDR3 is CASSVDRGQNTEAFF. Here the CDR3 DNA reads TGTGCCAGTAGTGTAGACAGGGGGCAGAACACTGAAGCTTTCTTT. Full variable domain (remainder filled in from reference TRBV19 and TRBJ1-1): DGGITQSPKYLFRKEGQNVTLSCEQNLNHDAMYWYRQDPGQGLRLIYYSQIVNDFQKGDIAEGYSVSREKKESFPLTVTSAQKNPTAFYLCASSVDRGQNTEAFFGQGTRLTVV.

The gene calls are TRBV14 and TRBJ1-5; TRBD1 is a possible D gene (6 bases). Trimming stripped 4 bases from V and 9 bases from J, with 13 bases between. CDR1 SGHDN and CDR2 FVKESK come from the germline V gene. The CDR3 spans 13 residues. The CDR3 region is CASSLKGGRPQHF. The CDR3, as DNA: TGTGCCAGCAGCCTGAAAGGGGGTCGGCCCCAGCATTTT. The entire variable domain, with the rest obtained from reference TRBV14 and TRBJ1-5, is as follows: EAGVTQFPSHSVIEKGQTVTLRCDPISGHDNLYWYRRVMGKEIKFLLHFVKESKQDESGMPNNRFLAERTGGTYSTLKVQPAELEDSGVYFCASSLKGGRPQHFGDGTRLSIL.

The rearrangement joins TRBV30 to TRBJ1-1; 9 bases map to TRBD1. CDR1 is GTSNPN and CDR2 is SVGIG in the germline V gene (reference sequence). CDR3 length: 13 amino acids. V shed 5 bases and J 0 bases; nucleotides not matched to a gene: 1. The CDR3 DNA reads TGTGCCTGGGGGACAGGGATGAACACTGAAGCTTTCTTT. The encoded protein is CAWGTGMNTEAFF. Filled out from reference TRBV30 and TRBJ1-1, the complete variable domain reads SQTIHQWPATLVQPVGSPLSLECTVEGTSNPNLYWYRQAAGRGLQLLFYSVGIGQISSEVPQNLSASRPQDRQFILSSKKLLLSDSGFYLCAWGTGMNTEAFFGQGTRLTVV.

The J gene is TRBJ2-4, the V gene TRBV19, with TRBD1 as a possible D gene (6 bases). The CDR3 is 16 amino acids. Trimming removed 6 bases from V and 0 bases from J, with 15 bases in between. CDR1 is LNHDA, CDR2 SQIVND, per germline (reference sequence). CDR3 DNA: TGTGCCAGTAGCACCGGGACAACTCTAGCCAAAAACATTCAGTACTTC. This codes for CASSTGTTLAKNIQYF.

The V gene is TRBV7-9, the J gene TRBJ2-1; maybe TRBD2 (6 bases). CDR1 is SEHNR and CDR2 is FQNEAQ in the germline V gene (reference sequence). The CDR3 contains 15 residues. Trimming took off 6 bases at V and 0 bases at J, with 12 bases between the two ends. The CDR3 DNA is TGTGCCAGCAGTTGGGACTTCCTCTCCTACAATGAGCAGTTCTTC. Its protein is CASSWDFLSYNEQFF.

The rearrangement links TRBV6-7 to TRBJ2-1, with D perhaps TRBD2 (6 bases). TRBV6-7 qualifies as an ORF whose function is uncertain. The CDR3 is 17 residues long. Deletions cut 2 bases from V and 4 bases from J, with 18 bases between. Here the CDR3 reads CASSYPLTRWGYNEQFF. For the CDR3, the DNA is TGTGCCAGCAGTTACCCCTTGACTAGGTGGGGTTACAATGAGCAGTTCTTC.

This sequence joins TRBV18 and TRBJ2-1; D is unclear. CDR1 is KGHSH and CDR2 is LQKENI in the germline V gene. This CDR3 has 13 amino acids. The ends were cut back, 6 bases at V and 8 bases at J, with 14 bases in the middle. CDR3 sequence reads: CASSRLGPDEQFF. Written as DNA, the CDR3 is TGTGCCAGCTCCCGGCTTGGGCCGGATGAGCAGTTCTTC.

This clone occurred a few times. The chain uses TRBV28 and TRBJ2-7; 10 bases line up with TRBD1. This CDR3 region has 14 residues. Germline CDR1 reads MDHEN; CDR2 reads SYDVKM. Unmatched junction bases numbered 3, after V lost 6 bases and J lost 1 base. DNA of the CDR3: TGTGCCAGCAGGGGGACAGGGGATTCCTACGAGCAGTACTTC. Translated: CASRGTGDSYEQYF.

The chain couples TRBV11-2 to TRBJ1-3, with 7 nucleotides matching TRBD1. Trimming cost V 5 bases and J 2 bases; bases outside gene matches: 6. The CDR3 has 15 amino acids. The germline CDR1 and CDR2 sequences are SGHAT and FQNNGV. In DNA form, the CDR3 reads TGTGCCAGCAGCATGCGACAGGGAACTGGAAACACCATATATTTT. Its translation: CASSMRQGTGNTIYF.

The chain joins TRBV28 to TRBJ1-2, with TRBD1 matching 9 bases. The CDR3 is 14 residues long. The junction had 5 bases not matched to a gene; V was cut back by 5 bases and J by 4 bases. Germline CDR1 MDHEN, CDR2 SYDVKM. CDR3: CASSGGQGFYGYTF. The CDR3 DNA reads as TGTGCCAGCAGTGGTGGACAGGGGTTCTATGGCTACACCTTC.

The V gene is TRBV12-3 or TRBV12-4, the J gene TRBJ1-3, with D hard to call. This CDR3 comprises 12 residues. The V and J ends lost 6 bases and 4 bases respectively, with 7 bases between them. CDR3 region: CASSPSGNTIYF. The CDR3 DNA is TGTGCCAGCAGCCCGTCCGGAAACACCATATATTTT.

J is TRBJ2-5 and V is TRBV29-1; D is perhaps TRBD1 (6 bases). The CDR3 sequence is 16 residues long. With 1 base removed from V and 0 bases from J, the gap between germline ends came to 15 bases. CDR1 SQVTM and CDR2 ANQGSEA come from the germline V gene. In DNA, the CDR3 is TGCAGCGTTGAAGGAGGAGGACAGCGGTACCAAGAGACCCAGTACTTC. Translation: CSVEGGGQRYQETQYF.

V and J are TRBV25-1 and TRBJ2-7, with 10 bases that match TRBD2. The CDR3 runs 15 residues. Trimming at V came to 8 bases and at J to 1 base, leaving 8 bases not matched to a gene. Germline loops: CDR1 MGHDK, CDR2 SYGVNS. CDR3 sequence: CASAESGRASYEQYF. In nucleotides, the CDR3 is TGTGCCAGCGCGGAGAGCGGGAGGGCTTCCTACGAGCAGTACTTC.